These T cell receptor beta chains were read from a single sample in a study of blood T cells in healthy people across ages. TCRdb analysed the 5' RACE reads with MiXCR anew, one entry per CDR3 protein. This sample has over 300,000 distinct CDR3 sequences, with over 45% found just once. Sequenced material: blood. These receptors came from a man aged 60-69 years in good health. The CDR3 runs from the conserved cysteine through the conserved F or W. A D gene is named only where the DNA matches it firmly. Expanded clones get a size class; other rows say once, few or many, or leave the size out.

TRBJ2-3 | TRBD2 | TRBV20-1 | - | TGCAGTGCTCCCGATAGCGGGGGGAGGGTTTTTGCGCAGTATTTT | CSAPDSGGRVFAQYF
TRBJ1-2 | TRBD1 | TRBV29-1 | - | TGCAGCGTTGACGGGACAGGGCGGAGGGGTAACTATGGCTACACCTTC | CSVDGTGRRGNYGYTF
TRBJ1-1 | - | TRBV5-1 | - | TGCGCCAGCAGCTTGGACGGCGCCGGGACTGAAGCTTTCTTT | CASSLDGAGTEAFF
TRBJ2-6 | - | TRBV6-6 | few | TGTGCCAGCACTCCGGCGGGACGCCGCTCTGGGGCCAACGTCCTGACTTTC | CASTPAGRRSGANVLTF
TRBJ2-7 | - | TRBV7-9 | few | TGTGCCAGCACCCCTGGGACACCCCCCTACGAGCAGTACTTC | CASTPGTPPYEQYF
TRBJ2-1 | TRBD2 | TRBV20-1 | many | TGCAGTGCTAGAGATCGTAGCGGGGGGAGCTCCTACAATGAGCAGTTCTTC | CSARDRSGGSSYNEQFF
TRBJ1-6 | - | TRBV27 | - | TGTGCCAGCAGTCCCCGGGGGGGCTGGAGTTCACCCCTCCACTTT | CASSPRGGWSSPLHF
TRBJ2-3 | TRBD1 | TRBV11-3 | few | TGTGCCAGCAGCTCGGGACAGGGAAGGCTAGATACGCAGTATTTT | CASSSGQGRLDTQYF
TRBJ2-7 | - | TRBV21-1 | - | TGTGCCAGCAGCGCCCCTCGACAGGGCTTCTCCTACGAGCAGTACTTC | CASSAPRQGFSYEQYF
TRBJ2-5 | - | TRBV29-1 | - | TGCAGCGTTGAGTTAGGAGAAGAGACCCAGTACTTC | CSVELGEETQYF
TRBJ2-1 | TRBD1 | TRBV15 | - | TGTGCCACCAGCGGAAGACAGGGCGGTTGGGATGAGCAGTTCTTC | CATSGRQGGWDEQFF
TRBJ2-1 | - | TRBV5-1 | few | TGCGCCAGCAGCTTGACCCAGGGAGGGGGTGAGCAGTTCTTC | CASSLTQGGGEQFF
TRBJ2-1 | TRBD2 | TRBV11-2 | - | TGTGCCAGCAGCTTAGATAGGGGACTACAGAGCTCCTACAATGAGCAGTTCTTC | CASSLDRGLQSSYNEQFF
TRBJ2-7 | - | TRBV27 | - | TGTGCCAGCAGTTACCGACCGGGGGCGCGCTCCTACGAGCAGTACTTC | CASSYRPGARSYEQYF
TRBJ2-2 | - | TRBV6-5 | - | TGTGCCAGCAGTTACTCGGGGGCAGGGATGCTCCCCGGGGAGCTGTTTTTT | CASSYSGAGMLPGELFF
TRBJ2-6 | - | TRBV20-1 | - | TGCAGTGCTAGGGGGACTGGGGCCAACGTCCTGACTTTC | CSARGTGANVLTF
TRBJ2-1 | - | TRBV14 | - | TGTGCCAGCAGCCAAGAAACCGGACTCAGGCCACATGAGCAGTTCTTC | CASSQETGLRPHEQFF
TRBJ2-3 | - | TRBV7-2 | - | TGTGCCAGCAGTTTAAGTGGACTTAGCACAGATACGCAGTATTTT | CASSLSGLSTDTQYF
TRBJ2-5 | TRBD2 | TRBV12-3/TRBV12-4 | - | TGTGCCAGCAGTTCCTCGGGACTAGCGGGGGGGCTAGTAGAGACCCAGTACTTC | CASSSSGLAGGLVETQYF
TRBJ1-2 | TRBD1 | TRBV7-9 | - | TGTGCCAGCAGCTTGAGACAGGGGGATGGAGGCTACACCTTC | CASSLRQGDGGYTF
TRBJ2-3 | - | TRBV6-2/TRBV6-3 | few | TGTGCCAGCCATACCGCGACCCGGCTAGCGCAGGGAGATACGCAGTATTTT | CASHTATRLAQGDTQYF
TRBJ1-1 | TRBD1 | TRBV18 | - | TGTGCCAGCTCACCGACAGGGGACACTGAAGCTTTCTTT | CASSPTGDTEAFF
TRBJ1-2 | - | TRBV5-6 | - | TGTGCCAGCAGCTTCGGGGAAATCGGCTACACCTTC | CASSFGEIGYTF
TRBJ1-1 | - | TRBV11-3 | - | TGTGCCAGCAGTTCGGGGCATCAAGGTACTGAAGCTTTCTTT | CASSSGHQGTEAFF
TRBJ2-1 | - | TRBV29-1 | once | TGCAGCGTTGAAATCTCAGTAAGGGGGAACTACAATGAGCAGTTCTTC | CSVEISVRGNYNEQFF
TRBJ2-7 | - | TRBV5-1 | few | TGCGCCAGCAGCTTGGTTCAGGGGAACGAGCAGTACTTC | CASSLVQGNEQYF
TRBJ2-1 | - | TRBV7-3 | - | TGTGCCAGCAGCCTCTTGGCTAGGGGTTACAATGAGCAGTTCTTC | CASSLLARGYNEQFF
TRBJ2-5 | TRBD2 | TRBV5-1 | - | TGCGCCAGCAGCAACGGGGGACTAGCGGGACAAGAGACCCAGTACTTC | CASSNGGLAGQETQYF
TRBJ2-1 | - | TRBV6-2/TRBV6-3 | few | TGTGCCAGCAGTTACTCCGGGGGTAGTATCGGTGAGCAGTTCTTC | CASSYSGGSIGEQFF
TRBJ1-1 | TRBD1 | TRBV6-1 | - | TGTGCCAGCAGGGGGACAGGGCCGGGCACTGAAGCTTTCTTT | CASRGTGPGTEAFF
TRBJ2-7 | TRBD1 | TRBV20-1 | - | TGCAGTGCACCTACAGGGGTTTCTCTCTACGAGCAGTACTTC | CSAPTGVSLYEQYF
TRBJ1-5 | - | TRBV4-3 | - | TGCGCCAGCAGCCAAAATCTAGGGAACACGCCCCAGCATTTT | CASSQNLGNTPQHF
TRBJ2-6 | - | TRBV2 | - | TGTGCCAGCAGCCTTAGGGAAACTGGGGCCAACGTCCTGACTTTC | CASSLRETGANVLTF
TRBJ1-6 | - | TRBV6-5 | - | TGTGCCAGCAGTACCGCTGGGCAAGCACCCCTCCACTTT | CASSTAGQAPLHF
TRBJ2-7 | - | TRBV14 | few | TGTGCCAGCAGCCAAGAACAGGCAGGGTCCTACGAGCAGTACTTC | CASSQEQAGSYEQYF
TRBJ2-1 | TRBD2 | TRBV3-1 | - | TGTGCCAGCAGCCGCAGCGGGGGAGCTTACAATGAGCAGTTCTTC | CASSRSGGAYNEQFF